These 19 T cell receptor beta chains were sequenced from one sample in a study of cytomegalovirus exposure and HLA in healthy donors. The study ran its PCR with 60 Vbeta and 13 Jbeta primers. The repertoire was sequenced with immunoSEQ multiplex PCR; TCRdb's copy has only in-frame clones and lacks some. With 75,000 to 85,000 clones in the sample, the ten largest clones hold 0.5% to 0.65%. Sequenced input: PBMCs. Receptor source: a man aged 45 to 65 in good health and CMV-seronegative.

The chain has TRBV7-3 and TRBJ2-1, with a possible D match to TRBD2 (5 bases). The germline gives CDR1 SGHTA, CDR2 FQGTGA. V lost 6 bases and J lost 8, with 11 bases in between. The CDR3 is 12 residues long. CDR3 nucleotide sequence: TGTGCCAGCAGGAGTCTCGGGGATGAGCAGTTCTTC. Protein sequence: CASRSLGDEQFF.

On this clone: The junction shows a germline mismatch at one end, possibly a read error. The V call is TRBV28, the J call TRBJ2-5; 7 nucleotides line up with TRBD1. CDR1 is MDHEN, CDR2 SYDVKM, per germline. CDR3 length equals 14 residues. The CDR3 here is CASSPMGQYKTQYF. CDR3 DNA: TGTGCCAGCAGTCCAATGGGACAGTACAAGACTCAGTACTTC.

The rearrangement links TRBV5-6 to TRBJ2-1; possible D gene TRBD2, 7 bases. CDR1 is SGHDT and CDR2 is YYEEEE in the germline V gene. The CDR3 extends over 12 amino acids. Trimming shortened V by 4 bases and J by 8 bases, and 10 bases separated the two germline ends. CDR3 in DNA: TGTGCCAGCAGCCGCGGGGGCGATGAGCAGTTCTTC. This codes for CASSRGGDEQFF.

V is TRBV18 and J is TRBJ2-2, with 7 bases matching TRBD1. CDR3 size: 14 residues. The junction had 4 bases not matched to a gene; V was cut back by 5 bases and J by 4 bases. Germline CDR1 reads KGHSH; CDR2 reads LQKENI. CDR3: CASSEQGPTGELFF. DNA for the CDR3: TGTGCCAGCTCAGAACAGGGGCCCACCGGGGAGCTGTTTTTT.

V usage is TRBV2 and J usage is TRBJ1-6; tentatively, D is TRBD1 (6 bases). The CDR3 has 15 amino acids. Germline V CDR1 and CDR2: SNHLY, FYNNEI. The V and J ends lost 4 bases and 5 bases respectively, with 12 bases between them. CDR3 bases: TGTGCCAGCAGTGGAACGGACAGAGATAATTCACCCCTCCACTTT. Its protein is CASSGTDRDNSPLHF.

The chain has TRBV6-1 and TRBJ2-3, with D perhaps TRBD2 (5 bases). The CDR3 is 16 amino acids. Trimming removed 2 bases at V and 6 bases at J, with 18 bases between. Germline lookup yields CDR1 MNHNS and CDR2 SASEGT. The CDR3 DNA is TGTGCCAGCAGTGAAATACTAGAAGGATTTGGGGATACGCAGTATTTT. It specifies CASSEILEGFGDTQYF.

In the case of this clone: Other DNA sequences of this sample code for an identical CDR3. The chain is built from TRBV4-2 and TRBJ1-1; D call uncertain. The V end lost 0 bases, the J end lost 11 bases, and 28 bases lay between the germline ends. In germline, CDR1 is LGHNA, CDR2 YNFKEQ. The CDR3 contains 18 residues. CDR3 coding DNA: TGTGCCAGCAGCCAAGAGATCCGGAGGGTTGCCGATCAAGGTGCCGCTTTCTTT. Its translation is CASSQEIRRVADQGAAFF.

The rearrangement uses TRBV4-1 and TRBJ2-5; 9 positions match TRBD2. Germline values: CDR1 MGHRA, CDR2 YSYEKL. The V and J ends lost 4 bases and 3 bases, in that order; junction bases with no gene match: 3. The CDR3 has 14 residues. The CDR3 loop reads CASSRGTSKETQYF. Written as DNA, the CDR3 is TGCGCCAGCAGCCGAGGGACTAGCAAAGAGACCCAGTACTTC.

The rearrangement joins TRBV9 to TRBJ2-1; 10 bases match TRBD2. Trimming removed 7 bases from V and 0 bases from J; junction bases left unmatched: 10. This CDR3 comprises 17 residues. CDR1 is SGDLS and CDR2 is YYNGEE in the germline V gene. For the CDR3, the DNA is TGTGCCAGCTCCTTAGCGGGGGGTGCTAGCTCCTACAATGAGCAGTTCTTC. It translates to CASSLAGGASSYNEQFF.

The chain links TRBV7-9 to TRBJ1-2; TRBD1 might be the D (5 bases). The V and J ends lost 1 base and 4 bases respectively, with 13 bases between them. Germline CDR1 is SEHNR and CDR2 is FQNEAQ (reference sequence). The CDR3 totals 15 residues. The CDR3 sequence is CASSLVVQGFYGYTF. DNA of the CDR3: TGTGCCAGCAGCTTAGTAGTTCAGGGTTTCTATGGCTACACCTTC. Complete variable domain (other parts from reference TRBV7-9 and TRBJ1-2): DTGVSQNPRHKITKRGQNVTFRCDPISEHNRLYWYRQTLGQGPEFLTYFQNEAQLEKSRLLSDRFSAERPKGSFSTLEIQRTEQGDSAMYLCASSLVVQGFYGYTFGSGTRLTVV.

The chain combines TRBV5-8 with TRBJ1-1, with 7 positions matching TRBD1. CDR3 size: 15 residues. Germline CDR1 SGHTS, CDR2 YDEGEE. Trimming at V came to 0 bases and at J to 0 bases, leaving 2 bases not matched to a gene. The CDR3 bases are TGTGCCAGCAGCTTGGGACAGGGAATGAACACTGAAGCTTTCTTT. Its protein is CASSLGQGMNTEAFF. Full variable domain (remainder filled in from reference TRBV5-8 and TRBJ1-1): EAGVTQSPTHLIKTRGQQATLRCSPISGHTSVYWYQQALGLGLQFLLWYDEGEERNRGNFPPRFSGRQFPNYSSELNVNALELEDSALYLCASSLGQGMNTEAFFGQGTRLTVV.

The chain links TRBV11-2 to TRBJ2-7, with a tentative D call TRBD1 (6 bases). V was pared by 3 bases and J by 3 bases, with 15 bases between. The germline V gene encodes CDR1 SGHAT and CDR2 FQNNGV. The length of the CDR3 is 15 residues. CDR3 DNA sequence: TGTGCCAGCAGCTTGAAACAGGGAGACCGCTACGAGCAGTACTTC. Amino acids: CASSLKQGDRYEQYF.

The chain joins TRBV10-1 to TRBJ1-4; perhaps TRBD1 as D (5 bases). Trimming took 3 bases from V and 8 from J, leaving 16 bases between them. This CDR3 is built from 15 residues. The germline V gene encodes CDR1 WNHNN and CDR2 SYGVQD (reference sequence). The CDR3 here is CASSEVGLEYEKLFF. The CDR3 DNA reads TGCGCCAGCAGTGAAGTGGGGCTGGAGTACGAAAAACTGTTTTTT.

The gene calls are TRBV30 and TRBJ2-6; 9 bases map to TRBD1. The CDR3 contains 17 residues. Germline CDR1 and CDR2: GTSNPN and SVGIG (reference sequence). With 3 bases clipped from V and 0 bases from J, the junction kept 6 bases outside the gene matches. In DNA, the CDR3 is TGTGCCTGGAGCCGGGACAGGGATAACTCTGGGGCCAACGTCCTGACTTTC. Amino acids: CAWSRDRDNSGANVLTF.

The chain recombines TRBV14 with TRBJ1-1, with a tentative D call TRBD1 (5 bases). CDR1 and CDR2 from the germline V gene are SGHDN and FVKESK. V was trimmed by 1 base and J by 1 base, leaving 10 bases between them. CDR3 length equals 15 residues. This CDR3 is CASSQGRGPNTEAFF. CDR3 bases: TGTGCCAGCAGCCAAGGTAGGGGTCCGAACACTGAAGCTTTCTTT.

As concerns this clone: At one of its ends the junction is not consistent with the germline gene, which may arise from a read error. Other DNA sequences in this sample translate to the same CDR3. This chain joins TRBV6-5 and TRBJ1-5; the D is unclear. This CDR3 spans 15 amino acids. CDR1 and CDR2 (germline): MNHEY, SVGAGI. CDR3 region: CASSRVVGGGQPQHF. CDR3 nucleotide sequence: TGCGCCAGCAGCCGAGTCGTGGGAGGTGGTCAGCCCCAGCATTTT.

This chain uses TRBV18 with TRBJ1-6, with a weak D call TRBD1 (6 bases). The CDR3 extends over 15 amino acids. The germline V gene encodes CDR1 KGHSH and CDR2 LQKENI. V was clipped by 5 bases and J by 5 bases, with 13 bases between them. DNA for the CDR3: TGTGCCAGCTCAGCCGGGACACCCAATAATTCACCCCTCCACTTT. Translation: CASSAGTPNNSPLHF.

V gene TRBV2 combines with J gene TRBJ2-5, with 7 bases identical to TRBD2. The DNA end lines up better with TRBJ2-7; the J call may be wrong. Germline CDR1 is SNHLY and CDR2 is FYNNEI. The CDR3 consists of 12 residues. Written as DNA, the CDR3 is TGTGCCAGCGTACGCGGGGGCTACGAGCAGTACTTC. Protein: CASVRGGYEQYF.

The chain couples TRBV4-2 to TRBJ1-5; the D gene is possibly TRBD1 (6 bases). Germline assignment: CDR1 LGHNA and CDR2 YNFKEQ. This CDR3 is 17 amino acids long. The V and J ends lost 1 base and 3 bases respectively, with 16 bases between them. The CDR3 DNA reads as TGTGCCAGCAGCCAAGTACCTACCGGGACATTCAATCAGCCCCAGCATTTT. Amino acids: CASSQVPTGTFNQPQHF.